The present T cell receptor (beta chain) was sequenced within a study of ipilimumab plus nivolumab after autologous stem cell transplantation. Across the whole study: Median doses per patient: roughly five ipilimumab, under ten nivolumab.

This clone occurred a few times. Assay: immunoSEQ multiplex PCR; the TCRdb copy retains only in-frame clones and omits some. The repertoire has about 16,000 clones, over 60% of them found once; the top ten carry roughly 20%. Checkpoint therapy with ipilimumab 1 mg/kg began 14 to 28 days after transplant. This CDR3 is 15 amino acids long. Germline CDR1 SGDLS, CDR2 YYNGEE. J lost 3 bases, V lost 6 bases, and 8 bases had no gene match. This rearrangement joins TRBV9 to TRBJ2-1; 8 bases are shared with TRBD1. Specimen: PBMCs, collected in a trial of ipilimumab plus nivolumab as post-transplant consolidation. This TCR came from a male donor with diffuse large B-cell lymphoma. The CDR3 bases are TGTGCCAGCACCCCCGGGGACAGGCTCTACAATGAGCAGTTCTTC. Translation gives CASTPGDRLYNEQFF. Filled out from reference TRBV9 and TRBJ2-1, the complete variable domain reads DSGVTQTPKHLITATGQRVTLRCSPRSGDLSVYWYQQSLDQGLQFLIQYYNGEERAKGNILERFSAQQFPDLHSELNLSSLELGDSALYFCASTPGDRLYNEQFFGPGTRLTVL.